The 8 T cell receptor beta chains listed next were all sequenced from one sample in a study of patients and donors after allogeneic stem cell transplantation (TCRdb year 2020). Libraries were built with RT-PCR. The instrument was a NextSeq 550. TCRdb passed the public sequencing reads through fastp at Q25 and MiXCR, retaining productive beta sequences. Identical CDR3 proteins give one entry, which carries the most common genes and DNA. This sample is represented by tens of thousands of distinct CDR3 sequences; roughly 52% of them were singletons. The leading ten clones occupy 60% to 65% of the sample. The sample taken for sequencing was blood, either unsorted or a sorted T cell fraction (not recorded which). The source of these receptors is a human donor who was either an allogeneic HSCT recipient or a stem cell or donor lymphocyte infusion donor (not recorded which). It is not recorded whose cells these are; they may come from a transplant donor.

V is TRBV11-2 and J is TRBJ2-7; 7 nucleotides line up with TRBD1. Trimming at V came to 1 base and at J to 3 bases, leaving 9 bases not matched to a gene. The CDR3 is made up of 16 amino acids. In germline, CDR1 is SGHAT, CDR2 FQNNGV. The CDR3 region is CASSLGGGGYYYEQYF. CDR3 DNA sequence: TGTGCCAGCAGCTTAGGAGGGGGCGGCTACTACTACGAGCAGTACTTC.

This clonotype has just a few counts. The chain joins TRBV20-1 to TRBJ1-2; 9 nucleotides align to TRBD1. The CDR3 is 13 amino acids. Per germline, CDR1 DFQATT and CDR2 SNEGSKA (reference sequence). The V and J ends lost 7 bases and 4 bases, in that order; junction bases with no gene match: 7. For the CDR3, the DNA is TGCAGTGTGGGACAGGGATCAATCTATGGCTACACCTTC. Translation gives CSVGQGSIYGYTF.

The V and J genes are TRBV6-5 and TRBJ2-1; weak D call: TRBD1 (7 bases). V was pared by 7 bases and J by 7 bases, with 17 bases between. This CDR3 comprises 14 residues. CDR1 and CDR2 (germline): MNHEY, SVGAGI. CDR3 in DNA: TGTGCCAGCAAGGGGGCTAGCGTCTTTAATGAGCAGTTCTTC. This translates into CASKGASVFNEQFF.

This clonotype has more than one count but fewer than ten. V gene TRBV12-3 or TRBV12-4 combines with J gene TRBJ1-1; D gene unclear. With 4 bases removed from V and 1 base from J, the gap between germline ends came to 10 bases. The CDR3 loop spans 14 amino acids. CDR3 nucleotides: TGTGCCAGCAGTTCTAGTAGTTGGAACACTGAAGCTTTCTTT. Translated, it gives CASSSSSWNTEAFF.

The CDR3 bases are TGTGCCAGCTGCCAGGGGACGATTAATTCACCCCTCCACTTT. This sequence encodes CASCQGTINSPLHF. This chain links TRBV13 with TRBJ1-6, with a weak D call TRBD1 (6 bases). Trimming took 8 bases from V and 6 from J, leaving 14 bases between them. The CDR3 length is 14 residues. From germline, CDR1 is PRHDT and CDR2 FYEKMQ (reference sequence).

V usage is TRBV5-1 and J usage is TRBJ1-1, with TRBD1 matching over 8 bases. The germline V gene has CDR1 SGHRS and CDR2 YFSETQ. The CDR3 has 15 residues. The trim removed 5 bases at V and 1 base at J, leaving 7 bases unmatched. CDR3 sequence reads: CASREYRGWNTEAFF. The CDR3, as DNA: TGCGCCAGCAGGGAATACAGGGGGTGGAACACTGAAGCTTTCTTT.

This clonotype was counted once. The rearrangement links TRBV7-9 to TRBJ1-1; D call uncertain. This CDR3 region has 12 residues. V lost 7 bases, J lost 8 bases, and 14 bases lay in between. Germline V gives CDR1 SEHNR, CDR2 FQNEAQ (reference sequence). The CDR3 nucleotides are TGTGCCAGCAACTCGGGAACACTAGAAGCTTTCTTT. Translation gives CASNSGTLEAFF.

This clonotype was detected a few times. The chain has TRBV6-1 and TRBJ1-1; TRBD1 is a possible D gene (5 bases). The V end lost 2 bases, the J end lost 8 bases, and 21 bases lay between the germline ends. CDR1 is MNHNS, CDR2 SASEGT, per germline. The CDR3 is 16 amino acids. The CDR3 DNA sequence: TGTGCCAGCAGTGAACTTGGCAGGGCGGAGAGGAAAGAAGCTTTCTTT. It translates to CASSELGRAERKEAFF.